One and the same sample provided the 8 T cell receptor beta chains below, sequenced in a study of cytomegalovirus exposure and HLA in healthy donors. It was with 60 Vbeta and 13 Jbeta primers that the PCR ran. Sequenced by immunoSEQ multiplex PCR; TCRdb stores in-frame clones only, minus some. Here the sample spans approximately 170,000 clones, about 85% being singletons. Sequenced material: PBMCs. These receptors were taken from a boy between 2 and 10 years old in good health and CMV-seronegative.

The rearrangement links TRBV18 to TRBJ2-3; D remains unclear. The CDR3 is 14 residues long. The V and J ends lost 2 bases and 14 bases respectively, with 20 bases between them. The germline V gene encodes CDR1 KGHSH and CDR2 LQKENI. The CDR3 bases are TGTGCCAGCTCACCAGCGATGCGGTTTTCTATGGCGTATTTT. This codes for CASSPAMRFSMAYF.

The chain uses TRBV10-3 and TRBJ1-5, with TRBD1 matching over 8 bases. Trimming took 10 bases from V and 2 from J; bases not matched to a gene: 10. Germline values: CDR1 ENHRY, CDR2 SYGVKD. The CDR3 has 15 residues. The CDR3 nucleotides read TGTGCCACCGGGCCGACAGGGGAAGGCAATCAGCCCCAGCATTTT. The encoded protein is CATGPTGEGNQPQHF.

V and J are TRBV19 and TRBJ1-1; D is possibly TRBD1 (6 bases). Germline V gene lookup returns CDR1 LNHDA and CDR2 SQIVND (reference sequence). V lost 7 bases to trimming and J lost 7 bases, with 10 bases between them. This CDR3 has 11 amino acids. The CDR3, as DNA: TGTGCCAGTAATGACAGGAGTGAAGCTTTCTTT. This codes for CASNDRSEAFF.

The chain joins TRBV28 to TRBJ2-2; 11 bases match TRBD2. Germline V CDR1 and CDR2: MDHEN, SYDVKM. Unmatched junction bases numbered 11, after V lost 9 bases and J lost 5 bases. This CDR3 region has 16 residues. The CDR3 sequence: CASLRGSSGRTGELFF. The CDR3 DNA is TGTGCCAGTTTACGGGGGTCTAGCGGGAGGACCGGGGAGCTGTTTTTT. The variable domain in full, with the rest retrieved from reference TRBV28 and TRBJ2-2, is DVKVTQSSRYLVKRTGEKVFLECVQDMDHENMFWYRQDPGLGLRLIYFSYDVKMKEKGDIPEGYSVSREKKERFSLILESASTNQTSMYLCASLRGSSGRTGELFFGEGSRLTVL.

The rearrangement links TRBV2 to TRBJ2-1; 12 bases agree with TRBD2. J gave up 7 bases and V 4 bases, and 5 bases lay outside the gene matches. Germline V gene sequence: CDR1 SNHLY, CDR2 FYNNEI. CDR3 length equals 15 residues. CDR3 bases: TGTGCCAGCAGTGTGACTAGCGGGGGAGGTAATGAGCAGTTCTTC. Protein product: CASSVTSGGGNEQFF.

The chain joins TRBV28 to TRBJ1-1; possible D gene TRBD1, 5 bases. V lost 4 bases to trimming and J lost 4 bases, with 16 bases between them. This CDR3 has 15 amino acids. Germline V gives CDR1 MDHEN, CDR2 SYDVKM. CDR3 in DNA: TGTGCCAGCAGTTCTGCCGGGGGAAGGGGCACTGAAGCTTTCTTT. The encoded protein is CASSSAGGRGTEAFF.

Here the CDR3 DNA reads TGTGCCAGCAGTTTCGGAGCGGGAGGGAGCACAGATACGCAGTATTTT. Its protein product is CASSFGAGGSTDTQYF. The V and J genes are TRBV27 and TRBJ2-3; 10 bases agree with TRBD2. V lost 3 bases and J lost 0; bases outside the gene matches: 3. The length of the CDR3 is 16 residues. Germline V CDR1 and CDR2: MNHEY, SMNVEV (reference sequence).

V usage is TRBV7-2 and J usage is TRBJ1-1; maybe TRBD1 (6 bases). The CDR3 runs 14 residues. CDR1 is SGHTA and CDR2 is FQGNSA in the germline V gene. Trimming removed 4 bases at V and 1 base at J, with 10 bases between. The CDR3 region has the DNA TGTGCCAGCAGCTCGGACAGCCAGAACACTGAAGCTTTCTTT. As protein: CASSSDSQNTEAFF.